The T cell receptor beta chain under discussion was sequenced for a study of cytomegalovirus exposure and HLA in healthy donors. Researchers ran the PCR with 60 Vbeta and 13 Jbeta primers. The protocol was immunoSEQ multiplex PCR, while the TCRdb copy is restricted to in-frame clones and leaves out a portion. In the table there are roughly 130,000 clones, roughly 77% of which are singletons. The material sequenced was PBMCs. This TCR was sampled from a female donor in good health and CMV-seronegative.

CDR3 DNA sequence: TGTGCCACCAGCAGAGATGAGTTGGGAGACAGGGGGTCCTACGAGCAGTACTTC. Translated: CATSRDELGDRGSYEQYF. This sequence joins TRBV15 and TRBJ2-7, with TRBD1 matching over 9 bases. The ends lost 0 bases at V and 1 base at J; junction bases unmatched: 10. Looked up from germline, CDR1 is LNHNV and CDR2 is YYDKDF (reference sequence). The length of the CDR3 is 18 residues.